The 16 T cell receptor beta chains below were found in one sample sequenced in a study of OX40 agonist ivuxolimab in advanced cancers. The protocol was immunoSEQ multiplex PCR, while the TCRdb copy is restricted to in-frame clones and leaves out a portion. Of a few thousand clones in the sample, over 55% were seen once. The sequenced sample was CD4+ or CD8+ T cells sorted from blood, obtained in a trial of the OX40 agonist ivuxolimab. The receptors come from an adult with an advanced solid tumor such as melanoma, head and neck, liver or kidney cancer.

This chain uses TRBV30 with TRBJ2-2; TRBD1 agrees at 7 bases. Germline V lookup: CDR1 GTSNPN, CDR2 SVGIG (reference sequence). Trimming cost V 2 bases and J 0 bases; bases outside gene matches: 3. The CDR3 spans 15 residues. CDR3 loop: CAWSLDRSNTGELFF. In DNA form, the CDR3 reads TGTGCCTGGAGTTTGGACAGGTCGAACACCGGGGAGCTGTTTTTT.

This chain links TRBV13 with TRBJ2-1; 7 positions match TRBD2. With 5 bases clipped from V and 4 bases from J, the junction kept 11 bases outside the gene matches. Germline loops: CDR1 PRHDT, CDR2 FYEKMQ (reference sequence). This CDR3 region has 16 residues. CDR3 residues: CASSPSSAGDYNEQFF. CDR3 DNA sequence: TGTGCCAGCAGCCCGTCCTCGGCGGGGGATTACAATGAGCAGTTCTTC.

This chain joins TRBV4-3 and TRBJ1-1; D gene ambiguous. Between the trimmed V and J ends, which lost 1 base and 3 bases, there was a span of 3 bases. Germline CDR1 and CDR2: LGHNA and YSLEER. CDR3 size: 12 residues. For the CDR3, the DNA is TGCGCCAGCAGCCAAGGGGACACTGAAGCTTTCTTT. This gives the protein CASSQGDTEAFF.

The J gene is TRBJ2-7, the V gene TRBV5-1; 10 positions match TRBD1. This CDR3 has 14 residues. Germline CDR1 and CDR2: SGHRS and YFSETQ. V dropped 3 bases and J dropped 4; count of bases not matched to a gene: 4. Here the CDR3 reads CASSYGTGDYEQYF. The CDR3 DNA sequence: TGCGCCAGCAGCTACGGGACAGGGGATTACGAGCAGTACTTC.

The rearrangement links TRBV19 to TRBJ2-1; D is possibly TRBD1 (6 bases). The CDR3 runs 14 residues. The V end lost 4 bases, the J end lost 4 bases, and 11 bases lay between the germline ends. CDR1 LNHDA and CDR2 SQIVND come from the germline V gene (reference sequence). CDR3 in DNA: TGTGCCAGTAGTAAGGAGGACAGTTACAATGAGCAGTTCTTC. It yields the protein CASSKEDSYNEQFF.

The chain employs TRBV14 and TRBJ1-2, with D perhaps matching TRBD1 (6 bases). The CDR3 totals 14 residues. Between the trimmed V and J ends, which lost 0 bases and 4 bases, there was a span of 9 bases. The V gene's germline CDR1 is SGHDN and CDR2 FVKESK. CDR3 region: CASSQEGQIYGYTF. The CDR3 DNA reads TGTGCCAGCAGCCAAGAAGGACAGATCTATGGCTACACCTTC.

This clone has a handful of counts. The chain links TRBV9 to TRBJ2-3, with 8 nucleotides matching TRBD1. This CDR3 region has 15 residues. Looked up from germline, CDR1 is SGDLS and CDR2 is YYNGEE. With V trimmed by 3 bases and J by 2 bases, 5 bases remained unmatched. This chain's CDR3 is CASSAQDRATDTQYF. In DNA form, the CDR3 reads TGTGCCAGCAGCGCCCAGGACAGGGCCACAGATACGCAGTATTTT.

The rearrangement joins TRBV7-9 to TRBJ2-2, with 7 bases identical to TRBD2. V gave up 5 bases and J gave up 2 bases; unmatched junction bases: 5. CDR1 is SEHNR and CDR2 is FQNEAQ in the germline V gene (reference sequence). The CDR3 is 15 residues long. This CDR3 is CASSLRDYNTGELFF. In DNA form, the CDR3 reads TGTGCCAGCAGCCTCCGGGACTACAACACCGGGGAGCTGTTTTTT.

The CDR3 DNA reads as TGCGCCAGCAGCCAAGAAATTCCAGGGGGATCCGGGGAGCTGTTTTTT. Translation: CASSQEIPGGSGELFF. J is TRBJ2-2 and V is TRBV4-1, with 7 bases lining up with TRBD1. The CDR3 loop spans 16 amino acids. The J segment lost 6 bases and the V segment lost 0 bases, leaving 7 bases of the junction unmatched. Germline CDR1 is MGHRA and CDR2 is YSYEKL.

This clone was found a few times. V usage is TRBV7-2 and J usage is TRBJ2-5; 10 bases match TRBD1. From germline, CDR1 is SGHTA and CDR2 FQGNSA. Losses at the gene ends were 6 bases for V and 5 bases for J; bases not matched to a gene: 9. This CDR3 is 15 amino acids long. CDR3 loop: CASSPHGTGDETQYF. The CDR3 nucleotides read TGTGCCAGCAGTCCCCACGGGACAGGGGACGAGACCCAGTACTTC.

The chain is built from TRBV27 and TRBJ2-2, with a weak D call TRBD1 (5 bases). V was pared by 3 bases and J by 4 bases, with 6 bases between. CDR1 and CDR2 from the germline V gene are MNHEY and SMNVEV (reference sequence). This CDR3 has 13 residues. The CDR3 reads CASSFQGTGELFF. CDR3 coding DNA: TGTGCCAGCAGTTTCCAGGGCACCGGGGAGCTGTTTTTT.

The chain employs TRBV6-7 and TRBJ2-7; 7 bases are a match to TRBD2. TRBV6-7 is given ORF status, its function remaining uncertain. The CDR3 is made up of 14 amino acids. After removal of 3 bases from V and 5 bases from J, the junction contained 7 bases not matched to a gene. The CDR3 nucleotides are TGTGCCAGCAGTTATCAGGGAGGGTTGAACGAGCAGTACTTC. This sequence encodes CASSYQGGLNEQYF.

The chain joins TRBV4-3 to TRBJ1-2; the match to TRBD1 covers 8 bases. The CDR3 extends over 18 amino acids. Germline loops: CDR1 LGHNA, CDR2 YSLEER. Unmatched junction bases numbered 14, after V lost 1 base and J lost 4 bases. The CDR3 sequence is CASSQGSPRTGLVYGYTF. The CDR3 DNA reads as TGCGCCAGCAGCCAAGGAAGCCCGCGGACAGGGCTGGTCTATGGCTACACCTTC.

The rearrangement links TRBV7-2 to TRBJ1-1; D may be TRBD1 (6 bases). The length of the CDR3 is 13 residues. V was trimmed by 2 bases and J by 5 bases, leaving 9 bases between them. Germline CDR1 SGHTA, CDR2 FQGNSA. This chain's CDR3 is CASSLSQGTEAFF. The CDR3 nucleotides are TGTGCCAGCAGCTTAAGTCAGGGGACTGAAGCTTTCTTT.

About this clone itself: Given a much more abundant clone one base away, this may be a read error. The V call is TRBV10-3, the J call TRBJ2-1; unclear D gene. V was pared by 3 bases and J by 7 bases, with 4 bases between. Germline V gives CDR1 ENHRY, CDR2 SYGVKD. The length of the CDR3 is 11 residues. The CDR3 DNA reads as TGTGCCATCAGTGACCAAAATGAGCAGTTCTTC. As protein: CAISDQNEQFF.

The CDR3 spells CASSDGPGVYEQYF. The CDR3 DNA is TGTGCCAGCAGCGACGGACCGGGAGTGTACGAGCAGTACTTC. The V call is TRBV21-1, the J call TRBJ2-7; TRBD2 is taken as the D call from the table, unchecked against the DNA. TRBV21-1 is reported as a pseudogene. The CDR3 consists of 14 residues.